The 8 T cell receptor beta chains below were found in one sample sequenced in a study of blood T cell repertoires in COVID-19. Method: immunoSEQ multiplex PCR; TCRdb's copy keeps in-frame clones and lacks some. The sample yields 90,000 or so clones, 85% seen once. Input material: peripheral blood. The receptors here all came from a man in his 60s with acute or convalescent COVID-19.

V usage is TRBV7-2 and J usage is TRBJ1-3; D perhaps matches TRBD1 (5 bases). The ends were cut back, 5 bases at V and 4 bases at J, with 15 bases in the middle. Germline CDR1 is SGHTA and CDR2 is FQGNSA. The CDR3 runs 15 residues. The CDR3 is CASSTGWGVGNTIYF. The DNA for the CDR3 is TGTGCCAGCAGCACCGGATGGGGGGTAGGAAACACCATATATTTT.

The genes are TRBV6-2 or TRBV6-3 and TRBJ1-5, with D perhaps matching TRBD1 (6 bases). CDR3 length: 13 amino acids. Germline CDR1 MNHEY, CDR2 SVGEGT. The germline V and J ends were trimmed by 5 bases and 2 bases, with 7 bases remaining between them. CDR3 region: CASSRQGNQPQHF. CDR3 nucleotide sequence: TGTGCCAGCAGTCGACAGGGCAATCAGCCCCAGCATTTT.

V gene TRBV5-1 combines with J gene TRBJ2-7, with 7 bases that match TRBD1. V shed 2 bases and J 2 bases; nucleotides not matched to a gene: 10. This CDR3 contains 16 residues. Germline V CDR1 and CDR2: SGHRS, YFSETQ. The CDR3 reads CASSFKQTGLPYEQYF. CDR3 in DNA: TGCGCCAGCAGCTTCAAACAGACAGGGCTACCCTACGAGCAGTACTTC.

This clone was observed a handful of times. The chain has TRBV30 and TRBJ1-3; possible D gene TRBD1, 5 bases. V was cut by 1 base and J by 4 bases, with 11 bases left in between. This CDR3 is 14 amino acids long. The germline V gene has CDR1 GTSNPN and CDR2 SVGIG (reference sequence). The CDR3 loop reads CAWSGRGGGNTIYF. The CDR3 DNA sequence: TGTGCCTGGAGTGGGAGGGGTGGCGGAAACACCATATATTTT.

This clone was observed a single time. Other DNA sequences in the same sample also yield this CDR3. The J gene is TRBJ2-1, the V gene TRBV7-9; no clear D gene. Germline-derived CDR1 and CDR2 are SEHNR and FQNEAQ (reference sequence). CDR3 length equals 11 residues. Deletions cut 5 bases from V and 7 bases from J, with 6 bases between. CDR3: CASSPQNEQFF. The CDR3 bases are TGTGCCAGCAGCCCCCAAAATGAGCAGTTCTTC. The full variable domain, completed using reference TRBV7-9 and TRBJ2-1, is DTGVSQNPRHKITKRGQNVTFRCDPISEHNRLYWYRQTLGQGPEFLTYFQNEAQLEKSRLLSDRFSAERPKGSFSTLEIQRTEQGDSAMYLCASSPQNEQFFGPGTRLTVL.

The V and J genes are TRBV9 and TRBJ2-7, with TRBD2 matching 10 bases. V lost 5 bases, J lost 2 bases, and 4 bases stayed unmatched. The CDR3 has 14 residues. CDR1 is SGDLS and CDR2 is YYNGEE in the germline V gene. The CDR3 DNA is TGTGCCAGCAGTCCTAGCGGGGGAACCTACGAGCAGTACTTC. The encoded protein is CASSPSGGTYEQYF.

In the case of this clone: Relative to the germline gene, one junction end is altered; a read error may explain this. V and J are TRBV7-7 and TRBJ2-2; 11 positions agree with TRBD2. The CDR3 extends over 15 amino acids. Per germline, CDR1 SSHAT and CDR2 FNYEAQ (reference sequence). The chain's CDR3 is CASSLLAGVNGELFF. CDR3 nucleotides: TGTGCTAGCAGCTTACTAGCGGGGGTGAACGGGGAGCTGTTTTTT.

This clone was counted only a few times. J is TRBJ2-5 and V is TRBV14; 14 positions agree with TRBD2. This CDR3 is built from 19 residues. V lost 4 bases and J lost 1; bases outside the gene matches: 11. Germline V gene lookup returns CDR1 SGHDN and CDR2 FVKESK. The CDR3 DNA is TGTGCCAGCAGCCGACTAGCGGGAGGGCCCTTTTACCTCCAAGAGACCCAGTACTTC. Protein product: CASSRLAGGPFYLQETQYF. The full variable domain, with the rest looked up from reference TRBV14 and TRBJ2-5, is EAGVTQFPSHSVIEKGQTVTLRCDPISGHDNLYWYRRVMGKEIKFLLHFVKESKQDESGMPNNRFLAERTGGTYSTLKVQPAELEDSGVYFCASSRLAGGPFYLQETQYFGPGTRLLVL.